This entry concerns a single T cell receptor (beta chain). Those who participated ranged in age from roughly 18 to 100 years and resided in around 22 US areas. The data were obtained in a study of blood T cell repertoires in COVID-19. Study-wide background: The cDNA or gDNA used as material had been derived from T cells, B-cell-depleted T cells, or PBMCs.

Per the study methods: For nucleated cells, counts were estimated from reference gene primer amplification. Profiled with immunoSEQ multiplex PCR; TCRdb holds only in-frame clones, not every one. V, J and clone size were drawn from that table, and D and trimming were deduced from the DNA. The profile shows 200,000 to 250,000 clones, roughly four fifths of them singletons. V gave up 5 bases and J gave up 6 bases, with 11 bases separating them. The CDR3 runs 11 residues. Per the germline V gene, CDR1 is DFQATT and CDR2 is SNEGSKA (reference sequence). The source of this sequence is a man aged 55 to 70 who had recovered from COVID-19. Sequences were obtained from PBMCs or T cells enriched from blood (not recorded which). The V and J genes are TRBV20-1 and TRBJ2-7; no clear D. For the CDR3, the DNA is TGCAGTGCTCTGGGCGTGAGCGAGCAGTACTTC. This encodes CSALGVSEQYF.